This T cell receptor beta chain was captured by sequencing in a study of T cell repertoires in cytomegalovirus infection. TCRdb used MiXCR to reprocess the reads, holding one entry per CDR3 protein. Of about 150,000 distinct CDR3 sequences listed, 23% are singletons. The V gene lost 7 bases and the J gene lost 3 bases, with 13 bases spanning the gap. The length of the CDR3 is 14 residues. Looked up from germline, CDR1 is SNHLY and CDR2 is FYNNEI. This receptor was identified in a human donor in good health (CMV status not recorded). Some clones in this sample may be carry-over from other donors' samples. The source material was PBMCs. J is TRBJ1-5 and V is TRBV2; TRBD1 might be the D (6 bases). The CDR3 DNA follows: TGTGCCAGCACGGGGACAAACCCCAATCAGCCCCAGCATTTT. Residues: CASTGTNPNQPQHF.